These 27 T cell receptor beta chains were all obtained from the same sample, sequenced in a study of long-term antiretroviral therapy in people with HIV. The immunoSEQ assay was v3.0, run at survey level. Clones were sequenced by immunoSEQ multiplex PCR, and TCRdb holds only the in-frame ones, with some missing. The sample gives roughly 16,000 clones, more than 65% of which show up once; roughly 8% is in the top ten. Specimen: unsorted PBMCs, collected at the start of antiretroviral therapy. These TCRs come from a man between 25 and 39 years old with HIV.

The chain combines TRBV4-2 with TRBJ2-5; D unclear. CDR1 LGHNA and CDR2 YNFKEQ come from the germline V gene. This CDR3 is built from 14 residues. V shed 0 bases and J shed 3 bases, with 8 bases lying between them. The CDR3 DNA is TGTGCCAGCAGCCAAGATCTGACGAAAGAGACCCAGTACTTC. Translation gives CASSQDLTKETQYF.

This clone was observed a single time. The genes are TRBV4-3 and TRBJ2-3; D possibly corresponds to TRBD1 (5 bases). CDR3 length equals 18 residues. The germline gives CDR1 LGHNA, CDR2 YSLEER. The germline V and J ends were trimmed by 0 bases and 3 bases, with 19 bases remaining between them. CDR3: CASSQDALRGVRTDTQYF. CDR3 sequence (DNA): TGCGCCAGCAGCCAAGATGCGCTTAGGGGCGTTAGGACAGATACGCAGTATTTT.

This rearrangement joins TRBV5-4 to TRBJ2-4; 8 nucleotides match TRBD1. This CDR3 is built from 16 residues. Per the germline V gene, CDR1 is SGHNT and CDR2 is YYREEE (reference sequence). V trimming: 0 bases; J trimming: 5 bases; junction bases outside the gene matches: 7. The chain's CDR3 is CASSLVGGTGQNIQYF. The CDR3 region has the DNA TGTGCCAGCAGCTTGGTAGGTGGGACAGGCCAAAACATTCAGTACTTC.

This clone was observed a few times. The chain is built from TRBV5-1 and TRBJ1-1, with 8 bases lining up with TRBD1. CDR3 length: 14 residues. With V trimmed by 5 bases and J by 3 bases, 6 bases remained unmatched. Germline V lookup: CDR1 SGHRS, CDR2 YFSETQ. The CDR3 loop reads CASRITGGDTEAFF. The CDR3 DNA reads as TGCGCCAGCAGAATTACAGGGGGTGACACTGAAGCTTTCTTT.

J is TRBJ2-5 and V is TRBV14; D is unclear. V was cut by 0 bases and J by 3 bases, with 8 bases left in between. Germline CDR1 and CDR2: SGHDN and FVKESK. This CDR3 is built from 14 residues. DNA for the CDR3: TGTGCCAGCAGCCAAGACCCATGGGAAGAGACCCAGTACTTC. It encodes CASSQDPWEETQYF.

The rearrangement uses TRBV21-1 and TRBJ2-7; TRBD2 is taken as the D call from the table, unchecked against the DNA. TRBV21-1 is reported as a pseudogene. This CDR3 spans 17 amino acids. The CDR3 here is CASSLPVSSGSGYEQYF. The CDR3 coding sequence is TGTGCCAGCAGCTTGCCGGTGTCAAGCGGGAGCGGGTACGAGCAGTACTTC.

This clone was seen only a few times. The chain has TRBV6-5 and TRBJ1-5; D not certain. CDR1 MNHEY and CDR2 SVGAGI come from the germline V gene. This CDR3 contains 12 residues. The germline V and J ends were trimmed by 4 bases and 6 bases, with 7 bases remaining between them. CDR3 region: CASSLSAQPQHF. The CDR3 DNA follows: TGTGCCAGCAGTTTGAGCGCTCAGCCCCAGCATTTT.

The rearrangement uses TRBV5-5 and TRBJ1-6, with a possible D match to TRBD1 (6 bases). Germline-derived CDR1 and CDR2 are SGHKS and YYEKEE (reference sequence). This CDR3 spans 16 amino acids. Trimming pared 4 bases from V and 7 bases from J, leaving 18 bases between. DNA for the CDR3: TGTGCCAGCAGCGGCGGGGGCCCCGGGCAAAATTCACCCCTCCACTTT. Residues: CASSGGGPGQNSPLHF.

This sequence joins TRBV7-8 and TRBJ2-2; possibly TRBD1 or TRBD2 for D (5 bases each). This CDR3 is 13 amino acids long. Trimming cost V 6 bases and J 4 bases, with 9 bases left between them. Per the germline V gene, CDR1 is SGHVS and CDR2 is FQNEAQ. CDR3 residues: CASSGTATGELFF. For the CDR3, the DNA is TGTGCCAGCAGTGGGACGGCCACCGGGGAGCTGTTTTTT.

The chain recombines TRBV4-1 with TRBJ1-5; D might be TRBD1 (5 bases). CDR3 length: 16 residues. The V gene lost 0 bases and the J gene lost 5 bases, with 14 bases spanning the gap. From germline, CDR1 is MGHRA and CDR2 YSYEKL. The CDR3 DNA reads TGCGCCAGCAGCCAAGAAATTCGGGGGAGGGATCAGCCCCAGCATTTT. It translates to CASSQEIRGRDQPQHF.

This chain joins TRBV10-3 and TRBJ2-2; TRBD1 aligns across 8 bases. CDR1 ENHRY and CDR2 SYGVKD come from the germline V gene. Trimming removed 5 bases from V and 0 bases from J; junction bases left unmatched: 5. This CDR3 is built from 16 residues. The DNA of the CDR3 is TGTGCCATCAGTAGACAGGGGTGGCCGAACACCGGGGAGCTGTTTTTT. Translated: CAISRQGWPNTGELFF.

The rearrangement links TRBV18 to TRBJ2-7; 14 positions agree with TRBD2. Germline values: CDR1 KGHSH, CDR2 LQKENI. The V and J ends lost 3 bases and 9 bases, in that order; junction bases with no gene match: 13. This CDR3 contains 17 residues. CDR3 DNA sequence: TGTGCCAGCTCACCGACCGCGACTAGCGGGAGGGCCGGGTGGCAGTACTTC. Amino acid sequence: CASSPTATSGRAGWQYF. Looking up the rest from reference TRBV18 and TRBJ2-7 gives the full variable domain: NAGVMQNPRHLVRRRGQEARLRCSPMKGHSHVYWYRQLPEEGLKFMVYLQKENIIDESGMPKERFSAEFPKEGPSILRIQQVVRGDSAAYFCASSPTATSGRAGWQYFGPGTRLTVT.

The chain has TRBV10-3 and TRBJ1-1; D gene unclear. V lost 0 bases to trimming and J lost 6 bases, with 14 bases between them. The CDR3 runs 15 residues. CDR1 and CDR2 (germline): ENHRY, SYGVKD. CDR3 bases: TGTGCCATCAGTGAGTCGGAGACGGAGCCCTCTGAAGCTTTCTTT. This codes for CAISESETEPSEAFF.

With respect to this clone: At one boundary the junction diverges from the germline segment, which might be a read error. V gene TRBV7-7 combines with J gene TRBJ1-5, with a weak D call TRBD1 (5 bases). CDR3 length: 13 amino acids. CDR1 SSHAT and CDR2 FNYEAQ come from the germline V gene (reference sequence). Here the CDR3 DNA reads TGTGCTAGCAGCTTAGCTCCAGGGCAGCCCCAGCATTTT. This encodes CASSLAPGQPQHF.

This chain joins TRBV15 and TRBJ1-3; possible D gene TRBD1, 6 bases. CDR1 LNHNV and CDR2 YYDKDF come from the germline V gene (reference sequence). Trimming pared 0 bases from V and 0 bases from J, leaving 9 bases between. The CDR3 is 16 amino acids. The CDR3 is CATSRDRGLSGNTIYF. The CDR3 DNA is TGTGCCACCAGCAGAGATCGGGGGCTCTCTGGAAACACCATATATTTT.

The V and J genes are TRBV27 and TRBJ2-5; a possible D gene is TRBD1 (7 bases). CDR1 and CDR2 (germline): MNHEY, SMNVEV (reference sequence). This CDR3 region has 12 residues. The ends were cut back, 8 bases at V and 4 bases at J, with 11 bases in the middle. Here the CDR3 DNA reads TGTGCCAGCCAGGGGGGCAGAGAGACCCAGTACTTC. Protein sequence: CASQGGRETQYF.

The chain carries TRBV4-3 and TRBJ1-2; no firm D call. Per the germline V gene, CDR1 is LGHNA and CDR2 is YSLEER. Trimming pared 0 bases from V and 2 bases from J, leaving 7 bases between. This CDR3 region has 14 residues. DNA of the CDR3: TGCGCCAGCAGCCAAGATCCTACAAACTATGGCTACACCTTC. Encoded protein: CASSQDPTNYGYTF.

This CDR3 reads CASSLWGNQPQHF. DNA of the CDR3: TGTGCCAGCAGTTTATGGGGCAATCAGCCCCAGCATTTT. The chain couples TRBV28 to TRBJ1-5; no clear D. With 0 bases removed from V and 2 bases from J, the gap between germline ends came to 2 bases. Germline CDR1 and CDR2: MDHEN and SYDVKM. The CDR3 loop spans 13 amino acids.

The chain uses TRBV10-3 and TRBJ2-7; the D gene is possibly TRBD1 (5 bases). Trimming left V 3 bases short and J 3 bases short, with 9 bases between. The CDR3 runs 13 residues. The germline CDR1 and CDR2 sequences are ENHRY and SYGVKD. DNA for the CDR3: TGTGCCATCAGTGACCTAGACAGCTACGAGCAGTACTTC. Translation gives CAISDLDSYEQYF.

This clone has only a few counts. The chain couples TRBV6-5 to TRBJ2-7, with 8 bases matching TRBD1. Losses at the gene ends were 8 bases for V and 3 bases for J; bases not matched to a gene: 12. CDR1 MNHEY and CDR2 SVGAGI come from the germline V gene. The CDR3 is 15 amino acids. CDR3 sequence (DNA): TGTGCCAGCTCTTCCCCCGGGACAGGCCTCTACGAGCAGTACTTC. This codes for CASSSPGTGLYEQYF.

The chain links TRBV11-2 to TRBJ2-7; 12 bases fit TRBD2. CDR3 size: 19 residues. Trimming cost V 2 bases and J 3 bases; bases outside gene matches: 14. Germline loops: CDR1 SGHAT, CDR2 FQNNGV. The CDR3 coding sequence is TGTGCCAGCAGCTTATATGGGGGCGCTAGCGGGGGGGCAAACTACGAGCAGTACTTC. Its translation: CASSLYGGASGGANYEQYF.

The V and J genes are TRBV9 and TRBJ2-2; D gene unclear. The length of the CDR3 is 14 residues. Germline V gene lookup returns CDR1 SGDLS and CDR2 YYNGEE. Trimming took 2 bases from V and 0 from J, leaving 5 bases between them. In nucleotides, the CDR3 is TGTGCCAGCAGCGTCACATCGAACACCGGGGAGCTGTTTTTT. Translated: CASSVTSNTGELFF.

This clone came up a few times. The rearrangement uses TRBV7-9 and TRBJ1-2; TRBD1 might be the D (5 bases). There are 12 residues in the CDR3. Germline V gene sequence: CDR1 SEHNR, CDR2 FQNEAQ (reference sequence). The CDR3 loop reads CATAAGPHGYTF. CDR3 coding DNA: TGTGCTACAGCGGCAGGGCCGCATGGCTACACCTTC.

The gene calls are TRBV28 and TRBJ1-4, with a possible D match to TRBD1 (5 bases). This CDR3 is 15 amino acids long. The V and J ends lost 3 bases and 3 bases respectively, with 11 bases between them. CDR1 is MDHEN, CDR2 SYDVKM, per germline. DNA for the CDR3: TGTGCCAGCAGTTTGACAGAGGCCCCTAATGAAAAACTGTTTTTT. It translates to CASSLTEAPNEKLFF.

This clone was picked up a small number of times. The CDR3 region has the DNA TGTGCCAGCTCAAATAAGGGGACAGCTGATCGGGGAGCTGGCTACACCTTC. Residues: CASSNKGTADRGAGYTF. The gene calls are TRBV7-2 and TRBJ1-2, with TRBD1 matching over 7 bases. The junction had 22 bases not matched to a gene; V was cut back by 8 bases and J by 7 bases. This CDR3 is 17 amino acids long. Looked up from germline, CDR1 is SGHTA and CDR2 is FQGNSA.

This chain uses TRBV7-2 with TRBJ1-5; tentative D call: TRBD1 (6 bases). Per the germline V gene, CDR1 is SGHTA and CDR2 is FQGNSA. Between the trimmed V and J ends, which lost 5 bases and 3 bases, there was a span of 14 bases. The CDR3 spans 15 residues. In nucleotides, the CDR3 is TGTGCCAGCAGCACAACAGGGTTATTCAATCAGCCCCAGCATTTT. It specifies CASSTTGLFNQPQHF.

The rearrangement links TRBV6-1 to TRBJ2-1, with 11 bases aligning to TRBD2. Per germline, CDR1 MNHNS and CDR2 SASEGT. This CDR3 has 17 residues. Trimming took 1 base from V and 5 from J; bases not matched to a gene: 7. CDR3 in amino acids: CASSEVASGGLDNEQFF. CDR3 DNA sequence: TGTGCCAGCAGTGAAGTGGCTAGCGGGGGGCTCGACAATGAGCAGTTCTTC.